This record looks at one T cell receptor (beta chain) sequence and its context. This record belongs to a study of blood T cell repertoires in COVID-19. As for the study in general: The cDNA or gDNA used as material had been derived from T cells, B-cell-depleted T cells, or PBMCs.

V lost 3 bases and J lost 0, with 18 bases in between. Per the germline V gene, CDR1 is LNHDA and CDR2 is SQIVND (reference sequence). The CDR3 has 17 amino acids. In the original analysis: Estimates of nucleated cell counts were drawn from the amplification of reference gene primers. Here immunoSEQ multiplex PCR was the method, and the copy in TCRdb shows in-frame clones only, minus some. V and J calls and clone size are those listed in that table; D and trimming were worked out from the DNA. The profile shows about 180,000 clones, approximately 84% of them singletons. Source material: peripheral blood. The receptor was derived from a human donor in a cohort sampled during active COVID-19. The chain uses TRBV19 and TRBJ2-7, with D perhaps TRBD1 (6 bases). The DNA of the CDR3 is TGTGCCAGTAGTATTAGTATTGGGGGCTCCGACTCCTACGAGCAGTACTTC. Translation: CASSISIGGSDSYEQYF. The full variable domain, completed using reference TRBV19 and TRBJ2-7, is DGGITQSPKYLFRKEGQNVTLSCEQNLNHDAMYWYRQDPGQGLRLIYYSQIVNDFQKGDIAEGYSVSREKKESFPLTVTSAQKNPTAFYLCASSISIGGSDSYEQYFGPGTRLTVT.